These T cell receptor beta chains were read from a single sample in a study of cytomegalovirus exposure and HLA in healthy donors. Only in-frame clones appear in the TCRdb table, and some are missing; sequencing was by immunoSEQ multiplex PCR. The table lists roughly 90,000 clones, approximately 88% of them singletons. Sequencing used PBMCs. These receptors all stem from a man aged 18 to 30 in good health and CMV-seronegative. CDR3s include the opening cysteine and the closing phenylalanine or tryptophan. The D gene is left open where the match is weak. Not all rows give a size; the values are once, few, many and, for expanded clones, a class.

>TRBV6-6|.|.|TRBJ1-5
CASTSAGLGGNQPQHF
TGTGCCAGCACCTCGGCGGGGCTGGGCGGCAATCAGCCCCAGCATTTT
>TRBV11-2|.|.|TRBJ1-1
CASSLRGGVTEAFF
TGTGCCAGCAGCTTAAGAGGGGGGGTCACTGAAGCTTTCTTT
>TRBV12-2|.|.|TRBJ2-7
CASRPPSGTGGYEQYF
TGTGCAAGTCGTCCGCCCTCCGGGACAGGGGGATACGAGCAGTACTTC
>TRBV6-5|.|.|TRBJ1-2
CASSNGTRRTYGYTF
TGTGCCAGTTCTAACGGGACAAGAAGAACCTATGGCTACACCTTC
>TRBV18|.|.|TRBJ1-5
CASSPQGFGQPQHF
TGTGCCAGCTCACCCCAGGGATTCGGTCAGCCCCAGCATTTT
>TRBV5-1|TRBD2|.|TRBJ2-1
CASSTGSAGGENEQFF
TGCGCCAGCAGTACGGGCTCGGCGGGAGGTGAGAATGAGCAGTTCTTC
>TRBV6-4|TRBD1|.|TRBJ1-1
CASRISGQGAAEAFF
TGTGCCAGCAGGATATCGGGACAGGGGGCCGCTGAAGCTTTCTTT
>TRBV30|.|few|TRBJ1-1
CAWRGHYTEAFF
TGTGCCTGGAGGGGGCATTACACTGAAGCTTTCTTT
>TRBV13|TRBD1|.|TRBJ2-7
CASSPLAGGSFYEQYF
TGTGCCAGCAGCCCCCTGGCAGGGGGCAGTTTCTACGAGCAGTACTTC
>TRBV6-1|.|.|TRBJ1-3
CASSAHRERPGNTIYF
TGTGCCAGCAGTGCCCACAGGGAGAGACCTGGAAACACCATATATTTT
>TRBV5-1|.|.|TRBJ2-7
CASRTSQGPYEQYF
TGCGCCAGCAGAACTAGCCAGGGTCCCTACGAGCAGTACTTC
>TRBV5-1|.|.|TRBJ2-1
CASSLASNNEQFF
TGCGCCAGCAGCTTGGCCAGTAACAATGAGCAGTTCTTC
>TRBV7-8|TRBD1|.|TRBJ1-5
CASSRGQASNQPQHF
TGTGCCAGCAGCCGAGGACAGGCGAGTAATCAGCCCCAGCATTTT
>TRBV28|TRBD1|.|TRBJ1-2
CASSLLQGTWDGYTF
TGTGCCAGCAGTTTACTACAGGGGACCTGGGATGGCTACACCTTC
>TRBV11-2|.|.|TRBJ2-7
CASSFVRGQYDTYEQYF
TGTGCCAGCAGCTTTGTCAGAGGACAGTACGATACCTACGAGCAGTACTTC
>TRBV5-1|.|.|TRBJ1-2
CASSFSQGINYGYTF
TGCGCCAGCAGCTTTTCTCAGGGGATTAACTATGGCTACACCTTC
>TRBV27|TRBD2|.|TRBJ2-1
CASSPQSLAGTYNEQFF
TGTGCCAGCAGTCCCCAATCCCTAGCGGGGACCTACAATGAGCAGTTCTTC
>TRBV6-5|TRBD2|.|TRBJ2-7
CASSTSGSYEQYF
TGTGCCAGCAGCACTAGCGGTTCCTACGAGCAGTACTTC
>TRBV7-9|.|.|TRBJ2-1
CASSSRSYNEQFF
TGTGCCAGCAGCTCCCGCTCCTACAATGAGCAGTTCTTC
>TRBV5-1|TRBD1|.|TRBJ1-1
CASSLAGQGAGEAFF
TGCGCCAGCAGCTTGGCGGGACAGGGGGCCGGTGAAGCTTTCTTT
>TRBV6-1|.|once|TRBJ1-1
CASSRQVYTEAFF
TGTGCCAGCAGCCGACAGGTATACACTGAAGCTTTCTTT
>TRBV2|TRBD2|.|TRBJ2-7
CASSPELAGHSYEQYF
TGTGCCAGCAGCCCCGAACTAGCGGGGCACTCCTACGAGCAGTACTTC
>TRBV27|.|.|TRBJ2-5
CASVRGETQYF
TGTGCCAGCGTCCGGGGTGAGACCCAGTACTTC
>TRBV9|.|.|TRBJ1-2
CASNAGEYGYTF
TGTGCCAGCAACGCCGGGGAGTATGGCTACACCTTC
>TRBV29-1|.|.|TRBJ2-7
CSVATLSYEQYF
TGCAGCGTTGCGACTCTCTCCTACGAGCAGTACTTC
>TRBV7-9|.|few|TRBJ1-1
CASSLSARRGTEAFF
TGTGCCAGCAGCTTATCCGCGCGCAGGGGCACTGAAGCTTTCTTT
>TRBV9|.|.|TRBJ1-1
CASSGGPGHNTEAFF
TGTGCCAGCAGCGGAGGTCCGGGACACAACACTGAAGCTTTCTTT
>TRBV30|TRBD1|.|TRBJ2-5
CAWNRGSQETQYF
TGTGCCTGGAACAGGGGATCCCAAGAGACCCAGTACTTC
>TRBV15|TRBD2|.|TRBJ2-1
CATSIIAGVLYNEQFF
TGTGCCACCAGCATAATTGCGGGAGTCCTCTACAATGAGCAGTTCTTC
>TRBV14|TRBD1|.|TRBJ2-1
CASSQLTGGNEQFF
TGTGCCAGCAGCCAACTTACAGGGGGGAATGAGCAGTTCTTC
>TRBV7-9|TRBD2|.|TRBJ2-1
CSSSVDSGRVFF
TGTTCCAGCAGCGTTGATAGCGGGAGGGTGTTCTTC
>TRBV4-3|TRBD1|.|TRBJ2-7
CASSQEWTGMTYEQYF
TGCGCCAGCAGCCAAGAATGGACAGGGATGACCTACGAGCAGTACTTC